The 3 T cell receptor beta chains listed next were all sequenced from one sample in a study of OX40 agonist ivuxolimab in advanced cancers. Sequencing was performed with immunoSEQ multiplex PCR; in TCRdb, only in-frame clones are kept and a portion is missing. The table shows roughly 86,000 clones, with 92% occurring only once. Sequencing was performed on CD4+ or CD8+ T cells sorted from blood, taken in a trial of the OX40 agonist ivuxolimab. The source is an adult with an advanced solid tumor such as melanoma, head and neck, liver or kidney cancer.

V gene TRBV5-4 combines with J gene TRBJ2-5; tentative D call: TRBD2 (7 bases). Trimming cost V 4 bases and J 2 bases, with 12 bases left between them. The CDR3 is made up of 14 amino acids. CDR1 is SGHNT, CDR2 YYREEE, per germline (reference sequence). The CDR3 DNA sequence: TGTGCCAGCAGCCCGGGGGGCACGCAAGAGACCCAGTACTTC. Translation gives CASSPGGTQETQYF.

The gene calls are TRBV2 and TRBJ1-6; possibly TRBD1 for D (6 bases). This CDR3 is built from 14 residues. V shed 8 bases and J shed 10 bases, with 18 bases lying between them. Germline-derived CDR1 and CDR2 are SNHLY and FYNNEI. The CDR3 DNA reads TGTGCCAGCGCTAGTAGGGGGGGAAGATCACCCCTCCACTTT. This translates into CASASRGGRSPLHF.

In its sample, this clone was seen once. The chain carries TRBV5-4 and TRBJ2-7; D tentatively reads TRBD1 or TRBD2 (5 bases each). The V gene's germline CDR1 is SGHNT and CDR2 YYREEE (reference sequence). V lost 2 bases, J lost 0 bases, and 12 bases lay in between. The CDR3 spans 15 residues. The CDR3, as DNA: TGTGCCAGCAGCTTCCCGGGACCCACCTCCTACGAGCAGTACTTC. It translates to CASSFPGPTSYEQYF. Looking up the rest from reference TRBV5-4 and TRBJ2-7 gives the full variable domain: ETGVTQSPTHLIKTRGQQVTLRCSSQSGHNTVSWYQQALGQGPQFIFQYYREEENGRGNFPPRFSGLQFPNYSSELNVNALELDDSALYLCASSFPGPTSYEQYFGPGTRLTVT.